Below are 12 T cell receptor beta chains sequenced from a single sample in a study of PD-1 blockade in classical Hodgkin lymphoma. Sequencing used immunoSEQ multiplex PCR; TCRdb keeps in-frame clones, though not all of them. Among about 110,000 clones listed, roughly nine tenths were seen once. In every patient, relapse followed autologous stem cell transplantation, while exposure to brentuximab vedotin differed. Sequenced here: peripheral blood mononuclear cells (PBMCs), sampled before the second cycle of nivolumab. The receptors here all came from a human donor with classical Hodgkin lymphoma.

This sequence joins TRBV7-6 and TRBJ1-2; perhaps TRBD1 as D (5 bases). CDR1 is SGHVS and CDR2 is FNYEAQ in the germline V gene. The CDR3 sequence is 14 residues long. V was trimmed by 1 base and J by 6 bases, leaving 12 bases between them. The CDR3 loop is CASSLGRGGDGYTF. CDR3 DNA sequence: TGTGCCAGCAGCTTAGGGAGGGGAGGAGATGGCTACACCTTC.

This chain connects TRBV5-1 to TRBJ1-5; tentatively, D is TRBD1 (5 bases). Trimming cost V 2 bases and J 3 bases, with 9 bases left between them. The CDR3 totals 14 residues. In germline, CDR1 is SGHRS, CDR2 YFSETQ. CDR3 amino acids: CASSLTGSNQPQHF. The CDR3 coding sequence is TGCGCCAGCAGCTTAACAGGTTCCAATCAGCCCCAGCATTTT. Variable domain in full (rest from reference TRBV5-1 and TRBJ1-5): KAGVTQTPRYLIKTRGQQVTLSCSPISGHRSVSWYQQTPGQGLQFLFEYFSETQRNKGNFPGRFSGRQFSNSRSEMNVSTLELGDSALYLCASSLTGSNQPQHFGDGTRLSIL.

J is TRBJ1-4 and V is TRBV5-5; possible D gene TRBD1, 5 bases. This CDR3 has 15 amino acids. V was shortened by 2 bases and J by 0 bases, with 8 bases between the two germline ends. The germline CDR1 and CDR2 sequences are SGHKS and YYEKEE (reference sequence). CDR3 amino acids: CASSFTGATNEKLFF. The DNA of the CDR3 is TGTGCCAGCAGCTTCACAGGAGCAACTAATGAAAAACTGTTTTTT.

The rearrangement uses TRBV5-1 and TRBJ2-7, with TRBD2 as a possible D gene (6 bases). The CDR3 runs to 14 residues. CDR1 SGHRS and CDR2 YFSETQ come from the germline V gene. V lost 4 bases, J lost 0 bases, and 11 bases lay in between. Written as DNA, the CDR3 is TGCGCCAGCAGCCGGGACTGGGACTCCTACGAGCAGTACTTC. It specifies CASSRDWDSYEQYF.

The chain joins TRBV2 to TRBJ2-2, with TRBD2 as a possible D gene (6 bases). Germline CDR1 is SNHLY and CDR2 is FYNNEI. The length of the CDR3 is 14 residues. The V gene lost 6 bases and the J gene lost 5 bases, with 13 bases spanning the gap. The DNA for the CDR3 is TGTGCCAGCAGGGGACTCATAACGACCGGGGAGCTGTTTTTT. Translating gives CASRGLITTGELFF.

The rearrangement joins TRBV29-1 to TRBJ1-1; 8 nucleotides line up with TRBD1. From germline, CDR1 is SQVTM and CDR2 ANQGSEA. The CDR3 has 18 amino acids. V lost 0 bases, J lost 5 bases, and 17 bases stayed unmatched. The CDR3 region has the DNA TGCAGCGTTGAAGATAGTTGGGGAATGACAGGGGATAGGACTGAAGCTTTCTTT. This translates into CSVEDSWGMTGDRTEAFF.

CDR3 in amino acids: CASSAEQGVGETQYF. CDR3 in DNA: TGTGCCAGCAGCGCTGAACAGGGGGTGGGAGAGACCCAGTACTTC. V and J are TRBV2 and TRBJ2-5; 8 bases map to TRBD1. Trimming at V came to 6 bases and at J to 4 bases, leaving 10 bases not matched to a gene. Germline CDR1 and CDR2: SNHLY and FYNNEI. The CDR3 contains 15 residues.

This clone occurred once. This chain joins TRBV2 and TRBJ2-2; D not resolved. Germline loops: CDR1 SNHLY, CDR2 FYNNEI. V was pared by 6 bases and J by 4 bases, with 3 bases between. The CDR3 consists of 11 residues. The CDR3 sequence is CASSATGELFF. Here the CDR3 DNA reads TGTGCCAGCAGCGCCACCGGGGAGCTGTTTTTT.

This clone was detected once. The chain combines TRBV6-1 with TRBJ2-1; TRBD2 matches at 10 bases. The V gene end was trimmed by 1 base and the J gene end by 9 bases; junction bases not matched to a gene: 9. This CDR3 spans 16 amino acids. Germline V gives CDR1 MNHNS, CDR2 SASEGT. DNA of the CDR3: TGTGCCAGCAGTGAAGGGGTGCTAGCGGGAGTAACTGAGCAGTTCTTC. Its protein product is CASSEGVLAGVTEQFF.

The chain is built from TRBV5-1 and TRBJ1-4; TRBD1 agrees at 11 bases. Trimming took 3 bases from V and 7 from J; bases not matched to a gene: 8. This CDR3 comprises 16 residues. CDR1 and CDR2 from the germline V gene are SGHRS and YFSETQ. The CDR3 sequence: CASSYSTGTGGEKLFF. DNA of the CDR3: TGCGCCAGCAGCTACTCGACCGGGACAGGGGGTGAAAAACTGTTTTTT.

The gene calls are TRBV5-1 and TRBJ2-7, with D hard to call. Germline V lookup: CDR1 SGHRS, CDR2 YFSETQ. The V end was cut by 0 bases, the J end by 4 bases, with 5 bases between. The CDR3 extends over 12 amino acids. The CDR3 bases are TGCGCCAGCAGCTTGGTAGGGTACGAGCAGTACTTC. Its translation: CASSLVGYEQYF.

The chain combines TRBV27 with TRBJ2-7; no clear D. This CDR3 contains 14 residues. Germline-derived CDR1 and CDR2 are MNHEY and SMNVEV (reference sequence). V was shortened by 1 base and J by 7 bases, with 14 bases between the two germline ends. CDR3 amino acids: CASSLFTGLGEQYF. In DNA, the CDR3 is TGTGCCAGCAGTTTATTTACGGGTCTGGGGGAGCAGTACTTC.